This T cell receptor (beta chain) was identified during a study of blood T cells in healthy people across ages. A sample-barcoded 5' primer and a J-beta primer mix were used in a second PCR of about 7 to 12 cycles. TCRdb re-analysed the 5' RACE reads in MiXCR, keeping a single row per CDR3 protein. The sample includes approximately 900,000 distinct CDR3 sequences, around 49% of them seen just once. This clonotype was seen a handful of times. This clonotype originated in a man aged 25 to 40 in good health. Sequenced input: blood.

The CDR3 DNA reads TGTGCCACCGGGAAAGGACCGTCGAGCAATCAGCCCCAGCATTTT. It encodes CATGKGPSSNQPQHF. This chain uses TRBV15 with TRBJ1-5; D remains ambiguous. From germline, CDR1 is LNHNV and CDR2 YYDKDF (reference sequence). V lost 8 bases to trimming and J lost 1 base, with 15 bases between them. The CDR3 runs to 15 residues.